Shown below are 19 T cell receptor beta chains from a single sample sequenced in a study of neurological immune-mediated disorders. MiXCR was run by TCRdb on the 5' RACE reads, yielding one entry per CDR3 protein. There are approximately 58,000 distinct CDR3 sequences in the sample; 11% occur only once, and around 1.9% lies in the top ten. The sample comprised PBMCs. These receptors all stem from a man between 60 and 70 years old in good health.

This clonotype was picked up many times. The J gene is TRBJ1-1, the V gene TRBV6-5; 8 nucleotides align to TRBD1. The CDR3 runs to 13 residues. V shed 5 bases, J shed 4 bases, and the junction held 3 bases outside the gene matches. The germline V gene encodes CDR1 MNHEY and CDR2 SVGAGI. The CDR3 sequence is CASSLGQATEAFF. The DNA for the CDR3 is TGTGCCAGCAGTCTGGGACAGGCCACTGAAGCTTTCTTT.

This clonotype was observed many times. This chain links TRBV6-1 with TRBJ2-1; 8 bases are a match to TRBD1. The CDR3 extends over 15 amino acids. The V gene's germline CDR1 is MNHNS and CDR2 SASEGT. The trim removed 2 bases at V and 6 bases at J, leaving 6 bases unmatched. The DNA of the CDR3 is TGTGCCAGCAGTGAATTCGGAGGACAGGGCAATGAGCAGTTCTTC. Protein product: CASSEFGGQGNEQFF.

To note about this clonotype: Just one base apart from a much larger clone, this may be a read error. The chain uses TRBV10-3 and TRBJ2-2; tentative D call: TRBD1 (5 bases). In germline, CDR1 is ENHRY, CDR2 SYGVKD. CDR3 size: 14 residues. Trimming took off 5 bases at V and 8 bases at J, with 15 bases between the two ends. The CDR3: CAISPQVLIGELFF. CDR3 DNA: TGTGCCATCAGTCCACAGGTTTTAATTGGGGAGCTGTTTTTT.

The table lists this clonotype with many counts. The chain combines TRBV5-1 with TRBJ2-1; D possibly matches TRBD1 or TRBD2 (6 bases each). The CDR3 extends over 15 amino acids. V lost 2 bases and J lost 1, with 10 bases in between. Per the germline V gene, CDR1 is SGHRS and CDR2 is YFSETQ. CDR3 protein: CASSLTGASYNEQFF. DNA of the CDR3: TGCGCCAGCAGCTTAACGGGGGCTTCCTACAATGAGCAGTTCTTC.

This clonotype was seen many times. The genes are TRBV7-2 and TRBJ2-3; possibly TRBD1 for D (6 bases). CDR1 is SGHTA and CDR2 is FQGNSA in the germline V gene. The CDR3 has 14 residues. Between the trimmed V and J ends, which lost 5 bases and 0 bases, there was a span of 9 bases. The CDR3 DNA reads TGTGCCAGCAGCCCGGACAGAAGCACAGATACGCAGTATTTT. Translated: CASSPDRSTDTQYF.

This clonotype was seen many times. V usage is TRBV7-6 and J usage is TRBJ1-4; the match to TRBD1 covers 7 bases. The ends lost 4 bases at V and 1 base at J; junction bases unmatched: 9. From germline, CDR1 is SGHVS and CDR2 FNYEAQ. The CDR3 loop spans 17 amino acids. This chain's CDR3 is CASSSRQGRGTNEKLFF. The DNA of the CDR3 is TGTGCCAGCAGCTCCCGACAGGGAAGGGGAACTAATGAAAAACTGTTTTTT.

This clonotype appeared many times. The genes are TRBV20-1 and TRBJ1-5; D perhaps matches TRBD1 (5 bases). Looked up from germline, CDR1 is DFQATT and CDR2 is SNEGSKA (reference sequence). This CDR3 is built from 14 residues. V was cut by 3 bases and J by 5 bases, with 14 bases left in between. The CDR3 loop reads CSARAWDGHQPQHF. The CDR3 DNA is TGCAGTGCTAGGGCCTGGGACGGGCATCAGCCCCAGCATTTT.

This clonotype was seen at least ten times. V gene TRBV28 combines with J gene TRBJ1-4, with a tentative D call TRBD1 (6 bases). Trimming removed 7 bases at V and 7 bases at J, with 16 bases between. The CDR3 runs to 14 residues. The germline CDR1 and CDR2 sequences are MDHEN and SYDVKM. CDR3 sequence: CASTPGQPPEKLFF. CDR3 DNA sequence: TGTGCCAGCACTCCCGGACAGCCGCCTGAAAAACTGTTTTTT.

This clonotype was seen many times. The V gene is TRBV7-2, the J gene TRBJ2-7; the D gene is possibly TRBD1 (5 bases). The V gene lost 0 bases and the J gene lost 6 bases, with 12 bases spanning the gap. The CDR3 has 14 amino acids. Germline values: CDR1 SGHTA, CDR2 FQGNSA. CDR3 in amino acids: CASSLASRALEQYF. In nucleotides, the CDR3 is TGTGCCAGCAGCTTAGCTTCCAGGGCCCTCGAGCAGTACTTC.

The chain uses TRBV5-1 and TRBJ2-3, with D possibly being TRBD2 (7 bases). V was trimmed by 5 bases and J by 0 bases, leaving 10 bases between them. Germline CDR1 reads SGHRS; CDR2 reads YFSETQ. CDR3 length: 14 amino acids. The CDR3 bases are TGCGCCAGCAGGGGGGGGCCAAGCACAGATACGCAGTATTTT. This translates into CASRGGPSTDTQYF. Complete variable domain (other parts from reference TRBV5-1 and TRBJ2-3): KAGVTQTPRYLIKTRGQQVTLSCSPISGHRSVSWYQQTPGQGLQFLFEYFSETQRNKGNFPGRFSGRQFSNSRSEMNVSTLELGDSALYLCASRGGPSTDTQYFGPGTRLTVL.

This clonotype was observed at least ten times. This sequence joins TRBV7-2 and TRBJ2-5, with D maybe TRBD1 (7 bases). Germline loops: CDR1 SGHTA, CDR2 FQGNSA. CDR3 length equals 14 residues. V lost 3 bases, J lost 1 base, and 9 bases lay in between. The CDR3 region is CASSFQGGQETQYF. Here the CDR3 DNA reads TGTGCCAGCAGCTTCCAGGGGGGCCAAGAGACCCAGTACTTC.

The chain uses TRBV6-6 and TRBJ1-4, with a weak D call TRBD1 (5 bases). This CDR3 comprises 12 residues. Trimming removed 8 bases from V and 7 bases from J, with 11 bases in between. Germline V gene data show CDR1 as MNHNY and CDR2 as SVGAGI (reference sequence). The CDR3 DNA reads as TGTGCCAGCTGCAGGGCGGGTGAAAAACTGTTTTTT. Translated: CASCRAGEKLFF.

This clonotype was detected many times. This rearrangement joins TRBV5-1 to TRBJ2-7; D gene uncertain. The germline V and J ends were trimmed by 0 bases and 2 bases, with 6 bases remaining between them. This CDR3 has 13 amino acids. Germline V gene lookup returns CDR1 SGHRS and CDR2 YFSETQ. CDR3 residues: CASSLGRAYEQYF. CDR3 DNA sequence: TGCGCCAGCAGCTTGGGACGCGCCTACGAGCAGTACTTC.

This clonotype showed up many times. The chain combines TRBV29-1 with TRBJ1-2, with 8 bases fitting TRBD1. With 0 bases clipped from V and 5 bases from J, the junction kept 11 bases outside the gene matches. Germline assignment: CDR1 SQVTM and CDR2 ANQGSEA. The CDR3 contains 16 residues. CDR3 nucleotide sequence: TGCAGCGTTGAAGATCAGGGGCGACAGGGGAAATATGGCTACACCTTC. As protein: CSVEDQGRQGKYGYTF. The whole variable domain, filled in from reference TRBV29-1 and TRBJ1-2, reads SAVISQKPSRDICQRGTSLTIQCQVDSQVTMMFWYRQQPGQSLTLIATANQGSEATYESGFVIDKFPISRPNLTFSTLTVSNMSPEDSSIYLCSVEDQGRQGKYGYTFGSGTRLTVV.

In this sample, this clonotype turned up many times. This sequence joins TRBV2 and TRBJ2-4; the match to TRBD1 covers 7 bases. V shed 6 bases and J 5 bases; nucleotides not matched to a gene: 7. The CDR3 is made up of 14 amino acids. Germline CDR1 is SNHLY and CDR2 is FYNNEI. The CDR3 here is CASRKTGTQNIQYF. CDR3 sequence (DNA): TGTGCCAGCAGGAAGACAGGGACCCAAAACATTCAGTACTTC. Looking up the rest from reference TRBV2 and TRBJ2-4 gives the full variable domain: EPEVTQTPSHQVTQMGQEVILRCVPISNHLYFYWYRQILGQKVEFLVSFYNNEISEKSEIFDDQFSVERPDGSNFTLKIRSTKLEDSAMYFCASRKTGTQNIQYFGAGTRLSVL.

The chain links TRBV18 to TRBJ2-3; no definite D call. CDR3 length: 13 residues. The ends were cut back, 3 bases at V and 1 base at J, with 5 bases in the middle. Germline CDR1 reads KGHSH; CDR2 reads LQKENI. The CDR3 DNA reads TGTGCCAGCTCACCTCAGGGCACAGATACGCAGTATTTT. Residues: CASSPQGTDTQYF.

There are many counts of this clonotype. This chain connects TRBV6-2 or TRBV6-3 to TRBJ2-3, with 12 bases lining up with TRBD1. This CDR3 region has 15 residues. The trim removed 2 bases at V and 4 bases at J, leaving 1 base unmatched. CDR1 is MNHEY and CDR2 is SVGEGT in the germline V gene. The CDR3 DNA reads as TGTGCCAGCAGTTACGGGACAGGGGGCGCAGATACGCAGTATTTT. This codes for CASSYGTGGADTQYF.

Points on this clonotype: Sequence at one end of the junction differs from germline and may be a read error. This chain connects TRBV29-1 to TRBJ2-7; D not resolved. The length of the CDR3 is 13 residues. Per germline, CDR1 SQVTM and CDR2 ANQGSEA. CDR3 bases: TGCAGCGTTGTAGTTTCCCTAGGCTACGAGCATTACTTC. The encoded protein is CSVVVSLGYEHYF.

The sample holds many counts of this clonotype. The chain has TRBV7-9 and TRBJ1-1, with TRBD1 matching 7 bases. The CDR3 extends over 17 amino acids. V was pared by 4 bases and J by 4 bases, with 15 bases of the junction left unmatched. Germline V CDR1 and CDR2: SEHNR, FQNEAQ (reference sequence). CDR3 sequence (DNA): TGTGCCAGCAGCTCCCAACGGGAGACAGGGAGGCTCACTGAAGCTTTCTTT. This codes for CASSSQRETGRLTEAFF.